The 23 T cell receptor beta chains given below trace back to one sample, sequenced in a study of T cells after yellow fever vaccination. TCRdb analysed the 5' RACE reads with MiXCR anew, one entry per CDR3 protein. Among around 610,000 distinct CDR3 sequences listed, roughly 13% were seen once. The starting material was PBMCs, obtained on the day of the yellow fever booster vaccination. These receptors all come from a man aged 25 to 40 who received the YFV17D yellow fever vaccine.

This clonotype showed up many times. This chain's CDR3 is CSAWGATDTQYF. CDR3 DNA sequence: TGCAGTGCTTGGGGGGCCACAGATACGCAGTATTTT. This sequence joins TRBV20-1 and TRBJ2-3; D might be TRBD1 or TRBD2, each matching 6 bases. The CDR3 contains 12 residues. V lost 5 bases and J 2 bases, leaving 8 bases between the germline ends. Germline CDR1 reads DFQATT; CDR2 reads SNEGSKA (reference sequence).

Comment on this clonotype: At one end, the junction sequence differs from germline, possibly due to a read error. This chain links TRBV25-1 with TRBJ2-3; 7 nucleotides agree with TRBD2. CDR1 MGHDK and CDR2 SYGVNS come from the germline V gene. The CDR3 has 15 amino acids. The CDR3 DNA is TGTGCCAGCACTGAAAGCGGGGTGCGCACAGATACGCAGTATTTT. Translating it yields CASTESGVRTDTQYF.

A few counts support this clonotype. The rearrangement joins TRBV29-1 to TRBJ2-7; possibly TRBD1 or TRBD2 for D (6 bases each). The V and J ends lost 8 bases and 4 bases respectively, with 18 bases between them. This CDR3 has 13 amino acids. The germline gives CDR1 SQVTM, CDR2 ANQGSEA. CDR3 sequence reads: CSPGRRGVYEQYF. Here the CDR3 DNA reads TGCAGCCCCGGCCGGAGGGGGGTGTACGAGCAGTACTTC.

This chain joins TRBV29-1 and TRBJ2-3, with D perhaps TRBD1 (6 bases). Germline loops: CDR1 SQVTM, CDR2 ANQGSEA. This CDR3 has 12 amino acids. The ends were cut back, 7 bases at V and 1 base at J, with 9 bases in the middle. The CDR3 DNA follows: TGCAGCGGAAAGGGGGGCACAGATACGCAGTATTTT. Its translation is CSGKGGTDTQYF.

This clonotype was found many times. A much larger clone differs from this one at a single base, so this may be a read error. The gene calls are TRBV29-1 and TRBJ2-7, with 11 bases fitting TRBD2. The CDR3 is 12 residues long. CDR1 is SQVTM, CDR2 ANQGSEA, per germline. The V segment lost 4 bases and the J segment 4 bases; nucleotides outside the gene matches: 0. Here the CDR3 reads CSVASGRYEQYF. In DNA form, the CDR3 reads TGCAGCGTTGCTAGCGGGAGGTACGAGCAGTACTTC.

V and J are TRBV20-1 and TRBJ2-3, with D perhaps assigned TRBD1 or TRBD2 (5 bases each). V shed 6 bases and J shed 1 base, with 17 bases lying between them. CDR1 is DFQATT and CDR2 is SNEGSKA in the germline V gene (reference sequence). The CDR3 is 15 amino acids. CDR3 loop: CSADLRDAGTDTQYF. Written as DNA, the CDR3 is TGCAGTGCCGACCTCCGGGACGCGGGCACAGATACGCAGTATTTT.

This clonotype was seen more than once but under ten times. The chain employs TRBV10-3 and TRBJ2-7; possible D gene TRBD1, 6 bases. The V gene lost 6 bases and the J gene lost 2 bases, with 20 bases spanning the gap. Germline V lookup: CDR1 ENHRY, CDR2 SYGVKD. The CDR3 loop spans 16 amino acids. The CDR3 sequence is CAISSGQTVTAYEQYF. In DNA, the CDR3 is TGTGCCATCAGCAGTGGACAGACCGTTACAGCCTACGAGCAGTACTTC.

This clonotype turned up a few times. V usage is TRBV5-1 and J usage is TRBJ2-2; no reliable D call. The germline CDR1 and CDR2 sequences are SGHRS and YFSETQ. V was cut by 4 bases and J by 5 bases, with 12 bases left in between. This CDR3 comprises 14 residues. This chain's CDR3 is CASSQAPRTGELFF. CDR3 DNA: TGCGCCAGCAGCCAGGCACCGAGGACCGGGGAGCTGTTTTTT.

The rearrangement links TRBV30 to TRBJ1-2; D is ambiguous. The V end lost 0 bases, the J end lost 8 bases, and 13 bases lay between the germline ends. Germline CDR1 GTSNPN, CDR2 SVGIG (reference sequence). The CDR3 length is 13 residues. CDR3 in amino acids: CAWSVPAFKGYTF. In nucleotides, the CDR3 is TGTGCCTGGAGTGTACCCGCTTTTAAGGGCTACACCTTC. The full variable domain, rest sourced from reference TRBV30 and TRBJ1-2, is SQTIHQWPATLVQPVGSPLSLECTVEGTSNPNLYWYRQAAGRGLQLLFYSVGIGQISSEVPQNLSASRPQDRQFILSSKKLLLSDSGFYLCAWSVPAFKGYTFGSGTRLTVV.

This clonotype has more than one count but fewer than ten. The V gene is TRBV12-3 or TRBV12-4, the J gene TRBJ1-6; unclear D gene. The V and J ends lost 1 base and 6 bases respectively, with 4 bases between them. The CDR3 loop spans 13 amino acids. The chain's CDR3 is CASSLGSNSPLHF. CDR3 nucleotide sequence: TGTGCCAGCAGTTTAGGGAGTAATTCACCCCTCCACTTT.

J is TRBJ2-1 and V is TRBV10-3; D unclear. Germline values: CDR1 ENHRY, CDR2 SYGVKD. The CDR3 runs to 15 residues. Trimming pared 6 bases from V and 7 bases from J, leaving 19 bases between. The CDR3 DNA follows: TGTGCCATCAGGTTTTCGGGTGGGATCGGGAATGAGCAGTTCTTC. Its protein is CAIRFSGGIGNEQFF.

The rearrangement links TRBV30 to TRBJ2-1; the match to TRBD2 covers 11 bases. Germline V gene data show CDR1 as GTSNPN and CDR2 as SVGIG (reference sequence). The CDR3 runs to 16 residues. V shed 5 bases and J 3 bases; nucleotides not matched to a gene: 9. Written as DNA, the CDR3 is TGTGCCTGGGGTGGCCTAGCGGGAGGTTACTACAATGAGCAGTTCTTC. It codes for CAWGGLAGGYYNEQFF.

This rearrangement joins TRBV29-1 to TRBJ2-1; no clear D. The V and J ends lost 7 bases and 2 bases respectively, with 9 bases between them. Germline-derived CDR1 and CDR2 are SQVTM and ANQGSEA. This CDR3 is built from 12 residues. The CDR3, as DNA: TGCAGCGCCCATGGGGCCTACAATGAGCAGTTCTTC. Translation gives CSAHGAYNEQFF.

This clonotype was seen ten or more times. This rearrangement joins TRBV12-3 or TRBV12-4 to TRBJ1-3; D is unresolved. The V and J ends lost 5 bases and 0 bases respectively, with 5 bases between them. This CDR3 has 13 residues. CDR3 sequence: CASSENSGNTIYF. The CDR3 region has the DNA TGTGCCAGCAGTGAGAACTCTGGAAACACCATATATTTT.

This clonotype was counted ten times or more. The CDR3 DNA sequence: TGTGCCAGCAGCCGTCCCGGGACGCACAATGAGCAGTTCTTC. It is translated as CASSRPGTHNEQFF. The chain is built from TRBV12-3 or TRBV12-4 and TRBJ2-1; D may correspond to TRBD1 or TRBD2 (5 bases each). Trimming left V 6 bases short and J 5 bases short, with 14 bases between. This CDR3 is built from 14 residues.

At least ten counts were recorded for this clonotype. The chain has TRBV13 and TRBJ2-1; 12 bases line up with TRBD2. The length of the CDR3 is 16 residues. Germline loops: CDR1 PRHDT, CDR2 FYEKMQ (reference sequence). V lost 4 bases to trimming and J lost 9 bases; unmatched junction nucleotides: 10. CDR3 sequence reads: CASSSSTRLAGVEQFF. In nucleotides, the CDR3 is TGTGCCAGCAGCTCCTCCACCAGACTAGCGGGAGTTGAGCAGTTCTTC.

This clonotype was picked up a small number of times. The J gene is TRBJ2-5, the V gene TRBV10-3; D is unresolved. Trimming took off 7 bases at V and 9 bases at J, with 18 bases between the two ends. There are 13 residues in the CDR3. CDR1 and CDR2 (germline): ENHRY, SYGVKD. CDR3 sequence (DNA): TGTGCCATCATGGCCAGTCAGGAATCAGCCCAGTACTTC. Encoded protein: CAIMASQESAQYF.

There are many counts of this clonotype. The CDR3 region has the DNA TGCGCCAGCAGCTTGTCCCCTCCGAGTGAGACCCAGTACTTC. This sequence encodes CASSLSPPSETQYF. The chain uses TRBV5-1 and TRBJ2-5, with no clear D. This CDR3 comprises 14 residues. Germline V gene data show CDR1 as SGHRS and CDR2 as YFSETQ. With 1 base removed from V and 5 bases from J, the gap between germline ends came to 12 bases.

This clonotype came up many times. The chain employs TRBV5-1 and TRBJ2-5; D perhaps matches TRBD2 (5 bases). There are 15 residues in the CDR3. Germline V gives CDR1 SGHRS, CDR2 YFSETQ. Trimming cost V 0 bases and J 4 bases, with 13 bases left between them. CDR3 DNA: TGCGCCAGCAGCTTGGGACGAGGGATAGGAGAGACCCAGTACTTC. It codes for CASSLGRGIGETQYF.

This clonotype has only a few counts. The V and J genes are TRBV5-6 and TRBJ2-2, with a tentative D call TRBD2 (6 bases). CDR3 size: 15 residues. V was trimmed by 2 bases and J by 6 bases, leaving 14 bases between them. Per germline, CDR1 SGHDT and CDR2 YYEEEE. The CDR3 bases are TGTGCCAGCAGCTTAAAGGGCGCGGGATCCGGGGAGCTGTTTTTT. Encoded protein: CASSLKGAGSGELFF.

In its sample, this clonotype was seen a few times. The CDR3 loop is CASSERQGAGYEQYF. Here the CDR3 DNA reads TGTGCCAGCAGCGAGAGACAGGGGGCGGGCTACGAGCAGTACTTC. The chain combines TRBV7-2 with TRBJ2-7; 10 nucleotides agree with TRBD1. From germline, CDR1 is SGHTA and CDR2 FQGNSA. This CDR3 is built from 15 residues. The V and J ends lost 5 bases and 3 bases, in that order; junction bases with no gene match: 7.

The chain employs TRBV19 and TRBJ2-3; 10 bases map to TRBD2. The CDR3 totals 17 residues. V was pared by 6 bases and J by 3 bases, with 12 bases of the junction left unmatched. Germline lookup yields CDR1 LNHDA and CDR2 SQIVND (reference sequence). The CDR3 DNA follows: TGTGCCAGTAGCCGAGGAGGAGCGGGAGGGGAGACAGATACGCAGTATTTT. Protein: CASSRGGAGGETDTQYF.

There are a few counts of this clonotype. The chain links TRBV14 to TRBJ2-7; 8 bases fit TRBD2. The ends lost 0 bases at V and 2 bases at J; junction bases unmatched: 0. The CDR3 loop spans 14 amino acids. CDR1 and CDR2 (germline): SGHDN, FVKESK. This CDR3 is CASSQDSGTYEQYF. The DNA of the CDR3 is TGTGCCAGCAGCCAAGATAGCGGGACCTACGAGCAGTACTTC.